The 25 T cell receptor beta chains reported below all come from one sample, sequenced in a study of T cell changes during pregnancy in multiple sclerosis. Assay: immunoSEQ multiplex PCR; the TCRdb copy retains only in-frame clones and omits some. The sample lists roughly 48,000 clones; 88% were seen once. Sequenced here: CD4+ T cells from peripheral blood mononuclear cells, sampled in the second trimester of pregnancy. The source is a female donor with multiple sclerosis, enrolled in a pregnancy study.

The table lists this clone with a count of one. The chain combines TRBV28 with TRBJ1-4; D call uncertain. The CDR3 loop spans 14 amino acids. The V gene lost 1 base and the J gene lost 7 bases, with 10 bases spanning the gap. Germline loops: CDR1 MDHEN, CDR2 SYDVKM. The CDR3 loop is CASSLSGLGEKLFF. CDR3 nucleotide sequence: TGTGCCAGCAGTTTATCTGGGCTGGGTGAAAAACTGTTTTTT.

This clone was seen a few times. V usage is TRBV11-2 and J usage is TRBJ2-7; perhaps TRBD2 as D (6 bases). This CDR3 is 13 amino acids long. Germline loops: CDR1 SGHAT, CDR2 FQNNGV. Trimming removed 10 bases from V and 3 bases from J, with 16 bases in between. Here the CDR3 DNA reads TGTGCCACCTCCGGGACTCAAATCTACGAGCAGTACTTC. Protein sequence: CATSGTQIYEQYF.

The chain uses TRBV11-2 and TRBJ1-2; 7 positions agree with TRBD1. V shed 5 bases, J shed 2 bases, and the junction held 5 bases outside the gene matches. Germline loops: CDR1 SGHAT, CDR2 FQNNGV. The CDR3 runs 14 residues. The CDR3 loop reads CASSRDSRNYGYTF. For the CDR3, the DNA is TGTGCCAGCAGCAGGGACAGCAGAAACTATGGCTACACCTTC. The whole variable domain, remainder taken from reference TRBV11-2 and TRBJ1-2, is EAGVAQSPRYKIIEKRQSVAFWCNPISGHATLYWYQQILGQGPKLLIQFQNNGVVDDSQLPKDRFSAERLKGVDSTLKIQPAKLEDSAVYLCASSRDSRNYGYTFGSGTRLTVV.

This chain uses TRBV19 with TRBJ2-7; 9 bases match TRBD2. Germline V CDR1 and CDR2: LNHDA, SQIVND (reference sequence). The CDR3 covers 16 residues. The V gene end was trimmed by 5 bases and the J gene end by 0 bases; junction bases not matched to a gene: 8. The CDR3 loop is CASSPPTSGFSYEQYF. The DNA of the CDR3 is TGTGCCAGTAGTCCCCCGACTAGCGGTTTCTCCTACGAGCAGTACTTC. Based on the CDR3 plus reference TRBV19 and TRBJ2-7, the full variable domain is DGGITQSPKYLFRKEGQNVTLSCEQNLNHDAMYWYRQDPGQGLRLIYYSQIVNDFQKGDIAEGYSVSREKKESFPLTVTSAQKNPTAFYLCASSPPTSGFSYEQYFGPGTRLTVT.

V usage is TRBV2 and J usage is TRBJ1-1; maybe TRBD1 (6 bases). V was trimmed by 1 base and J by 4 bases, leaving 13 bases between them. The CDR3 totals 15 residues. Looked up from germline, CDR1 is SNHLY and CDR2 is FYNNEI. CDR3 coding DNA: TGTGCCAGCAGTGAAGACAGGGCTGTGGGCACTGAAGCTTTCTTT. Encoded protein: CASSEDRAVGTEAFF.

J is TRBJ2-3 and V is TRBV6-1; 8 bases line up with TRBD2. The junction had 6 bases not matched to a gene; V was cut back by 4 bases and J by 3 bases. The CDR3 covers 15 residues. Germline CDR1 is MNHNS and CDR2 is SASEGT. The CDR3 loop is CASSVSGAETDTQYF. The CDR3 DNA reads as TGTGCCAGCAGTGTTAGCGGGGCCGAGACAGATACGCAGTATTTT.

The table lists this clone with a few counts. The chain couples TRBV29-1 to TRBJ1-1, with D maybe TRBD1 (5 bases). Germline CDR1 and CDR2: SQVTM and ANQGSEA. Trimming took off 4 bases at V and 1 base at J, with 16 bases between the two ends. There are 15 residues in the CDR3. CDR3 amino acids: CSVGELWGENTEAFF. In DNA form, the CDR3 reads TGCAGCGTTGGGGAGTTATGGGGGGAGAACACTGAAGCTTTCTTT.

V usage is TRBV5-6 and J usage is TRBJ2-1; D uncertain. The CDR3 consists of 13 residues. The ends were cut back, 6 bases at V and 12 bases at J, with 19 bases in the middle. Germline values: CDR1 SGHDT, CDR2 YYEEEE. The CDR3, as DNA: TGTGCCAGCACCCCATACCCCCAGGTTACGCAGTTCTTC. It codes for CASTPYPQVTQFF.

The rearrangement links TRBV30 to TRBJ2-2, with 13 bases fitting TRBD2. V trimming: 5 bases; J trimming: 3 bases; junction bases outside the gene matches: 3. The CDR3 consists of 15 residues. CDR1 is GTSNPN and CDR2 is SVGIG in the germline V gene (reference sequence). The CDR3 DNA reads TGTGCCTGGTCGGGACTAGCGGGATACACCGGGGAGCTGTTTTTT. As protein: CAWSGLAGYTGELFF.

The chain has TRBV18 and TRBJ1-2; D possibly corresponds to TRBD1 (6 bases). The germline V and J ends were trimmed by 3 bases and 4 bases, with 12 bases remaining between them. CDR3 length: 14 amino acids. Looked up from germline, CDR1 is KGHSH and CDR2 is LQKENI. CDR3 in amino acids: CASSPRRDTYGYTF. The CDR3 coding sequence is TGTGCCAGCTCACCCCGAAGGGACACCTATGGCTACACCTTC.

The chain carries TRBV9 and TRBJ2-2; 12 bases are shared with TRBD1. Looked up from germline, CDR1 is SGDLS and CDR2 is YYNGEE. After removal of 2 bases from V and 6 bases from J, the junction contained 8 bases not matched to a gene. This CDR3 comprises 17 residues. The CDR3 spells CASSVLPGQGAPGELFF. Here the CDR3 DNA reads TGTGCCAGCAGCGTCCTTCCGGGACAGGGGGCTCCCGGGGAGCTGTTTTTT. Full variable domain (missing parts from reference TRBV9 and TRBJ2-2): DSGVTQTPKHLITATGQRVTLRCSPRSGDLSVYWYQQSLDQGLQFLIQYYNGEERAKGNILERFSAQQFPDLHSELNLSSLELGDSALYFCASSVLPGQGAPGELFFGEGSRLTVL.

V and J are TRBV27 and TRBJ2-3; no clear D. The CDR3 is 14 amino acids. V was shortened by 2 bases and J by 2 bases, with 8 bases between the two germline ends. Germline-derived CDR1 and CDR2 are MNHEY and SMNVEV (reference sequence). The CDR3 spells CASSLLGATDTQYF. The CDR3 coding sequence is TGTGCCAGCAGTTTACTCGGAGCCACAGATACGCAGTATTTT.

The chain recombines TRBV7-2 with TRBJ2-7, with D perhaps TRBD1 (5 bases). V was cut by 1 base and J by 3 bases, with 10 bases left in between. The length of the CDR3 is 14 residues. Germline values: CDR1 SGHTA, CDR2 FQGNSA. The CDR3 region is CASSLGAGNYEQYF. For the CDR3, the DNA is TGTGCCAGCAGCTTAGGGGCAGGGAACTACGAGCAGTACTTC. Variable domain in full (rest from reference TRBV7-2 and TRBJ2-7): GAGVSQSPSNKVTEKGKDVELRCDPISGHTALYWYRQSLGQGLEFLIYFQGNSAPDKSGLPSDRFSAERTGGSVSTLTIQRTQQEDSAVYLCASSLGAGNYEQYFGPGTRLTVT.

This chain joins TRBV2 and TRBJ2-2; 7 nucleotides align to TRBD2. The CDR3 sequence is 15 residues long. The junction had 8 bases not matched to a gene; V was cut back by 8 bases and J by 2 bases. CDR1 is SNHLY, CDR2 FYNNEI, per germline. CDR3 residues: CASRKSGANTGELFF. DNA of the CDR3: TGTGCCAGCCGTAAGAGCGGGGCTAACACCGGGGAGCTGTTTTTT.

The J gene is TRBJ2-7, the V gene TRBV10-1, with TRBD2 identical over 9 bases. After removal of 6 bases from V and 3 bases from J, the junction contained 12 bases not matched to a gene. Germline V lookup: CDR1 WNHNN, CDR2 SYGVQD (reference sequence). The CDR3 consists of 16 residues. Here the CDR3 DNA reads TGCGCCAGCAGCGGACTAGGGCGCGGGGGGGTCTACGAGCAGTACTTC. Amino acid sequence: CASSGLGRGGVYEQYF.

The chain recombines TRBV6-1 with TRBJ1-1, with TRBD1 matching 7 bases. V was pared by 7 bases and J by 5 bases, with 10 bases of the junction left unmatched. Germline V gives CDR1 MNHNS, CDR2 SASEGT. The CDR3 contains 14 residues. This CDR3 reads CASTNRGLETEAFF. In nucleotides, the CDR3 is TGTGCCAGCACCAACAGGGGATTGGAAACTGAAGCTTTCTTT.

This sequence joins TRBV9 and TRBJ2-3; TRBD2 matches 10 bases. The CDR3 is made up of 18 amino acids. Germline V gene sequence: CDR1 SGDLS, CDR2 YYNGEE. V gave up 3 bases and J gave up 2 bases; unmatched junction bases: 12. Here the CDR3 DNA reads TGTGCCAGCAGCGCCTCAGTGAAACTAGCGGGGTCCACAGATACGCAGTATTTT. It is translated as CASSASVKLAGSTDTQYF.

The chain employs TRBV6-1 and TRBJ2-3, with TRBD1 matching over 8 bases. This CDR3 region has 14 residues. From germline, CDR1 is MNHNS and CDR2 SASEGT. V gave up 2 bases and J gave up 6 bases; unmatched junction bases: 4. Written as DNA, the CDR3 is TGTGCCAGCAGTGAACGACAGGGGATGGATACGCAGTATTTT. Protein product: CASSERQGMDTQYF.

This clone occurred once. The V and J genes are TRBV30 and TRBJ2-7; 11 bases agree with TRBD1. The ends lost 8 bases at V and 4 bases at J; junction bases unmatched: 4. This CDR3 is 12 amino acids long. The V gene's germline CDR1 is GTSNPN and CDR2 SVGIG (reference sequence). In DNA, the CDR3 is TGTGCCGGGGACAGGGGGGGGTACGAGCAGTACTTC. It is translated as CAGDRGGYEQYF.

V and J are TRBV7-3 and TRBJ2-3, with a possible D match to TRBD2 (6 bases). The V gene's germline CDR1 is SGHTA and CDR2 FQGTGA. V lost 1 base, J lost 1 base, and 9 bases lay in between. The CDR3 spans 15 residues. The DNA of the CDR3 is TGTGCCAGCAGCTTAAGCCCTAGCGGCACAGATACGCAGTATTTT. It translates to CASSLSPSGTDTQYF.

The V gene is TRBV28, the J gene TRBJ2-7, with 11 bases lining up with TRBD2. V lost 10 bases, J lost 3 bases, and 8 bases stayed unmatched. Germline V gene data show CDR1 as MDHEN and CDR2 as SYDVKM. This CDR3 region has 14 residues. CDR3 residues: CAIGTSGIYYEQYF. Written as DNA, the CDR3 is TGTGCCATCGGGACTAGCGGCATCTACTACGAGCAGTACTTC.

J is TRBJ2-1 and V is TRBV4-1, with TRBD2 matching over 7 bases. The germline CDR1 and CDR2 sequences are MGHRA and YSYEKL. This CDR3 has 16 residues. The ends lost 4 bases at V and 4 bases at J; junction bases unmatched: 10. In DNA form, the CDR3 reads TGCGCCAGCAGCCTCCTAGGGCTAGCGGAGTACAATGAGCAGTTCTTC. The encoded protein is CASSLLGLAEYNEQFF.

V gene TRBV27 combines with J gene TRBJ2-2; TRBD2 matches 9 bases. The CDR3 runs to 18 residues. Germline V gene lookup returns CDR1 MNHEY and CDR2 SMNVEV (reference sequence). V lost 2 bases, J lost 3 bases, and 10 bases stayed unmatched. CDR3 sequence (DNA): TGTGCCAGCAGTTTAAACCCTCTAGCGGGGAGACACACCGGGGAGCTGTTTTTT. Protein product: CASSLNPLAGRHTGELFF.

The CDR3 region is CASSPEQGTYEQYF. The CDR3 DNA reads TGTGCCAGCAGCCCTGAACAGGGAACCTACGAGCAGTACTTC. This chain joins TRBV6-6 and TRBJ2-7; D possibly corresponds to TRBD1 (6 bases). The CDR3 has 14 amino acids. Trimming took 6 bases from V and 2 from J, leaving 14 bases between them. Germline values: CDR1 MNHNY, CDR2 SVGAGI (reference sequence).

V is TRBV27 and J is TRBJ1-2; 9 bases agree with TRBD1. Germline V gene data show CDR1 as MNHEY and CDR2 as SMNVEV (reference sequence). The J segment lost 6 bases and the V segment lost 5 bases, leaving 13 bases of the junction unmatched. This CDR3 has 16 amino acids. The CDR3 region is CASSTGTGNPVNGYTF. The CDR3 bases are TGTGCCAGCAGTACCGGGACAGGGAACCCGGTAAATGGCTACACCTTC.